The present T cell receptor (beta chain) was sequenced within a study of cytomegalovirus exposure and HLA in healthy donors. General study results and limits: Associated with cytomegalovirus, according to the listing, were 150 to 200 TCR beta chains. Donor immune exposure was known only as CMV serostatus. The majority of TCR sequences were rare, yet some public TCRs appeared in many donors. The productive fraction for most TCR beta V segments was about 87% or about 30% in an earlier analysis.

Primers included in the PCR were 60 Vbeta and 13 Jbeta primers. Measured with immunoSEQ multiplex PCR; TCRdb has only the in-frame clones, and not every one. The sample shows 200,000 to 250,000 clones, about 85% of them seen only once. This CDR3 has 16 amino acids. The germline CDR1 and CDR2 sequences are SEHNR and FQNEAQ (reference sequence). The J segment lost 5 bases and the V segment lost 1 base, leaving 6 bases of the junction unmatched. On this clone itself: As yet, its antigen is unknown. Different DNA sequences within this sample yield the same CDR3.

Sequencing used PBMCs. V and J are TRBV7-9 and TRBJ2-7, with 12 positions matching TRBD2. The TCR originated in a human donor in good health. Here the CDR3 reads CASSLGASGRAHEQYF. The CDR3 DNA is TGTGCCAGCAGCTTAGGTGCTAGCGGGAGGGCCCACGAGCAGTACTTC.